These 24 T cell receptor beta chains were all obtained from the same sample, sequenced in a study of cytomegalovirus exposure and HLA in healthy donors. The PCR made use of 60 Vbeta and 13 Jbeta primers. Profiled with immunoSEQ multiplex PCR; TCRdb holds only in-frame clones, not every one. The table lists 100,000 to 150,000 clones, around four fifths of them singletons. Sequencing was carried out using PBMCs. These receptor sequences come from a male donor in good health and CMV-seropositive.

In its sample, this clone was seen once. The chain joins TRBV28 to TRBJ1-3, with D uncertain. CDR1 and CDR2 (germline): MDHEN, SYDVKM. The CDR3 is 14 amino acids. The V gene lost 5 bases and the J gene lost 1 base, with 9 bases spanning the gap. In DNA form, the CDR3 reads TGTGCCAGCAGTCTTGTTAGTTCTGGAAACACCATATATTTT. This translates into CASSLVSSGNTIYF.

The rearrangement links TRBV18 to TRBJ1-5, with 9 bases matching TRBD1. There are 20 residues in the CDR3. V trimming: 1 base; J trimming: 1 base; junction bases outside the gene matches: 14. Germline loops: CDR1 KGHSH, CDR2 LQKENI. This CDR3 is CASSPRPRTGEGGSNQPQHF. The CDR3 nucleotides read TGTGCCAGCTCACCACGCCCCAGGACAGGGGAAGGAGGAAGCAATCAGCCCCAGCATTTT.

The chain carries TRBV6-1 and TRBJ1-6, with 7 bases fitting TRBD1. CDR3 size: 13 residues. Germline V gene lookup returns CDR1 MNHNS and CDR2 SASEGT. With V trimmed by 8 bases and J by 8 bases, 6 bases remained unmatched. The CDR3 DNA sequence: TGTGCCAGCGGAGACAGGGAGGATTCACCCCTCCACTTT. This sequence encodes CASGDREDSPLHF.

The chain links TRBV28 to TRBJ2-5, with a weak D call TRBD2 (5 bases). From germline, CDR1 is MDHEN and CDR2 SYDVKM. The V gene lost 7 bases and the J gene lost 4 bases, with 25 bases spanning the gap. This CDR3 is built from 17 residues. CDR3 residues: CASTPLGGSQPRETQYF. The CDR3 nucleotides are TGTGCCAGCACTCCCCTGGGCGGGTCTCAGCCGCGAGAGACCCAGTACTTC.

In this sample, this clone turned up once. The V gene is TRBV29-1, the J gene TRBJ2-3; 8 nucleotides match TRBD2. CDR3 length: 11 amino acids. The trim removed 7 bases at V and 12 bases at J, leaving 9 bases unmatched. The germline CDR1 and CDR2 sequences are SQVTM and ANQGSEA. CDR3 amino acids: CSAGGAGRQYF. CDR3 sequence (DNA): TGCAGCGCGGGGGGGGCAGGGCGCCAGTATTTT.

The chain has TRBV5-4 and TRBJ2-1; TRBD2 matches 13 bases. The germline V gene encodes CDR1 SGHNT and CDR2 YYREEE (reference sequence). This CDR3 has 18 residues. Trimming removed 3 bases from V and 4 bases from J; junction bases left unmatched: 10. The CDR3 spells CASSSRLTSGRGYNEQFF. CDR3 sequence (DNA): TGTGCCAGCAGCTCAAGACTTACTAGCGGGAGGGGGTACAATGAGCAGTTCTTC.

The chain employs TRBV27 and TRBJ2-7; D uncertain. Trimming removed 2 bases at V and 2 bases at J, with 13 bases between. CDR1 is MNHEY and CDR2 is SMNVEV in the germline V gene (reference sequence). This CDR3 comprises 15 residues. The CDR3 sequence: CASSLGSTPTYEQYF. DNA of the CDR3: TGTGCCAGCAGTTTAGGATCGACACCAACCTACGAGCAGTACTTC.

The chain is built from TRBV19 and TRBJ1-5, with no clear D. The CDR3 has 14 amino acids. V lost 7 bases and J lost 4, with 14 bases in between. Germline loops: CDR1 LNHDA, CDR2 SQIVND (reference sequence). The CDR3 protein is CASTLGSINQPQHF. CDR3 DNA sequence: TGTGCCAGTACCCTAGGGAGCATTAATCAGCCCCAGCATTTT.

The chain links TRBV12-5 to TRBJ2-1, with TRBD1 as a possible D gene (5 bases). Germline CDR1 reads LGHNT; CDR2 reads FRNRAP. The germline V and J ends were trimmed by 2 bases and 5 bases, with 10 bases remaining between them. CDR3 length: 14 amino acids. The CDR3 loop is CASGLQDTDNEQFF. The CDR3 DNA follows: TGTGCTAGTGGTTTGCAGGACACGGACAATGAGCAGTTCTTC. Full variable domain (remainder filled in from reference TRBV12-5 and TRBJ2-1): DARVTQTPRHKVTEMGQEVTMRCQPILGHNTVFWYRQTMMQGLELLAYFRNRAPLDDSGMPKDRFSAEMPDATLATLKIQPSEPRDSAVYFCASGLQDTDNEQFFGPGTRLTVL.

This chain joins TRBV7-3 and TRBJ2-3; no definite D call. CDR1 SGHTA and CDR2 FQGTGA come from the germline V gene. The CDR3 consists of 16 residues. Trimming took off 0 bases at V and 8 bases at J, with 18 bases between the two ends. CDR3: CASSLTPTPGSSTQYF. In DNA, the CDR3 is TGTGCCAGCAGCTTAACGCCCACTCCGGGTAGTAGTACGCAGTATTTT.

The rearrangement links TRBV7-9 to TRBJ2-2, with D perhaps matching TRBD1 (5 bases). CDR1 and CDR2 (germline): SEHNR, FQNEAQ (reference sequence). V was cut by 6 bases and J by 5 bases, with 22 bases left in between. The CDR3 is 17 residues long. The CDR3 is CASSRLVETDFTGELFF. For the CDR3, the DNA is TGTGCCAGCAGTCGACTGGTTGAGACAGACTTTACCGGGGAGCTGTTTTTT. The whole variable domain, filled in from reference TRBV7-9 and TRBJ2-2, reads DTGVSQNPRHKITKRGQNVTFRCDPISEHNRLYWYRQTLGQGPEFLTYFQNEAQLEKSRLLSDRFSAERPKGSFSTLEIQRTEQGDSAMYLCASSRLVETDFTGELFFGEGSRLTVL.

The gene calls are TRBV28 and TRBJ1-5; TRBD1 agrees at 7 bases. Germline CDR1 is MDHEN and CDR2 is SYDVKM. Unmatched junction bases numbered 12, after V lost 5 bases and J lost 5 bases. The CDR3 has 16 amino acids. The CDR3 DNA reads TGTGCCAGCAGTCCACCGACAGGGACGAAGGATCAGCCCCAGCATTTT. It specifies CASSPPTGTKDQPQHF.

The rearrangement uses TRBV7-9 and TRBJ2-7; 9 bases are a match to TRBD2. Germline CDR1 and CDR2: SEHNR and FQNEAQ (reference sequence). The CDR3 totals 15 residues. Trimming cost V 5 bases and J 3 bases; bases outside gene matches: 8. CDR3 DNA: TGTGCCAGCAGCCCGTCTAGCGGGACCCTCTACGAGCAGTACTTC. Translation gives CASSPSSGTLYEQYF.

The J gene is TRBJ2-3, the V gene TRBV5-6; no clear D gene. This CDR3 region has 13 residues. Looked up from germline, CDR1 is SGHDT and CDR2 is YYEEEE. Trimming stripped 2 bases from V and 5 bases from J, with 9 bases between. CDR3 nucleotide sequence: TGTGCCAGCAGCTTCCCGTCGGGAGATACGCAGTATTTT. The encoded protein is CASSFPSGDTQYF.

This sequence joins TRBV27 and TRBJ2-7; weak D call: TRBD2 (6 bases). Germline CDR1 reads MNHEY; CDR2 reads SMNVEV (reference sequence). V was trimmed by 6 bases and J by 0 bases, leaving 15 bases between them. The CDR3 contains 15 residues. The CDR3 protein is CASSRSGFSSYEQYF. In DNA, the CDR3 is TGTGCCAGCAGCAGGAGCGGGTTTAGCTCCTACGAGCAGTACTTC.

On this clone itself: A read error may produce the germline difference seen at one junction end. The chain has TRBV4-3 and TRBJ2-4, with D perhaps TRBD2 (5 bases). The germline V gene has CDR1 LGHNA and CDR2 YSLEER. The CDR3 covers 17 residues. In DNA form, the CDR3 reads TGCGCCAGCAGCCAGGGCGCCGTGGTGGGAGACAAAAACAGTCAGTACTTC. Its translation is CASSQGAVVGDKNSQYF.

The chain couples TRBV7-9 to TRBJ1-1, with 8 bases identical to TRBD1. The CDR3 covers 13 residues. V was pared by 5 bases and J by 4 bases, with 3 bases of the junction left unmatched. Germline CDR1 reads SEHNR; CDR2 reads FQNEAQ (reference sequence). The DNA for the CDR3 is TGTGCCAGCAGCCCCCAGGGGGCCACTGAAGCTTTCTTT. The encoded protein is CASSPQGATEAFF.

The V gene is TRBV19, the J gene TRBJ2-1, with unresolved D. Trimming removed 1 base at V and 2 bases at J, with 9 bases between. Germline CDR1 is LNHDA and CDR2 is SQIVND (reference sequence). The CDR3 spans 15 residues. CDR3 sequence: CASSIGSGTYNEQFF. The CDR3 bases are TGTGCCAGTAGTATAGGATCCGGTACCTACAATGAGCAGTTCTTC.

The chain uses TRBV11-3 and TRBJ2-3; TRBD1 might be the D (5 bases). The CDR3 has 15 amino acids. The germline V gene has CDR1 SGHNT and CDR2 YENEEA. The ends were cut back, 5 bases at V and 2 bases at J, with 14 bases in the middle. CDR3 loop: CASSPNWGNTDTQYF. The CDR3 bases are TGTGCCAGCAGCCCTAACTGGGGCAACACAGATACGCAGTATTTT.

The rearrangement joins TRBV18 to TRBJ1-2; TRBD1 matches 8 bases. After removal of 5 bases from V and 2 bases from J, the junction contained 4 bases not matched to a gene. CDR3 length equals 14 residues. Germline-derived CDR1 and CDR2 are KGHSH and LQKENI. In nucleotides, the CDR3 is TGTGCCAGCTCATCGACAGGGGCCAACTATGGCTACACCTTC. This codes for CASSSTGANYGYTF.

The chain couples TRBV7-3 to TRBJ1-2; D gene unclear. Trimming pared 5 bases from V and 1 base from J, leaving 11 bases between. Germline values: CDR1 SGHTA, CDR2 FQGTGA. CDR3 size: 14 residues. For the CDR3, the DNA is TGTGCCAGCAGCCCCGAGGGCCTTAACTATGGCTACACCTTC. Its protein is CASSPEGLNYGYTF.

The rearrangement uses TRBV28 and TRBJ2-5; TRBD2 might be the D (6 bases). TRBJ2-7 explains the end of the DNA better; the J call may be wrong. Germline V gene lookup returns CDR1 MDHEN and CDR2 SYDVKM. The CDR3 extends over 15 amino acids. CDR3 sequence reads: CASSERPGLIAEQYF. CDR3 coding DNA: TGTGCCAGCAGTGAGAGACCGGGACTTATAGCCGAGCAGTACTTC.

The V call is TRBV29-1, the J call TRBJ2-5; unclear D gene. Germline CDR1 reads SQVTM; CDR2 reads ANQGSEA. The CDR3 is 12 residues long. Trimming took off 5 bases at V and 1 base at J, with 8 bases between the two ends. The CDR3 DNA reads TGCAGCGTTCAGGAACTCCAAGAGACCCAGTACTTC. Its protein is CSVQELQETQYF.

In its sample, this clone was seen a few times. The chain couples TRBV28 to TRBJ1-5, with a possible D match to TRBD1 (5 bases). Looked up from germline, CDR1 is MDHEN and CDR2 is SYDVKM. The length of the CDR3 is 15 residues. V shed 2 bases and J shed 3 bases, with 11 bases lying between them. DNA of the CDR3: TGTGCCAGCAGTTTACCAAGACAGATCAATCAGCCCCAGCATTTT. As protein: CASSLPRQINQPQHF.